The source of this T cell receptor (beta chain) is a study of blood T cell repertoires in COVID-19. Overall study: COVID-19 samples collected from the United States, Italy and Spain covered acute and convalescent phases. PBMCs, B-cell-depleted T cells, or T cells provided the cDNA or gDNA that made up the material.

The CDR3 totals 13 residues. The junction had 2 bases not matched to a gene; V was cut back by 3 bases and J by 7 bases. Germline V gene sequence: CDR1 MGHRA, CDR2 YSYEKL. Methods used by the authors: The assay estimated nucleated cells by amplifying reference gene primers. Repertoires were generated with immunoSEQ multiplex PCR, while TCRdb's copy carries only in-frame clones and drops some. Clone size and the V and J calls come from that table; the DNA yielded D and trimming. This table holds under 150,000 clones, just under 90% found once. The specimen was peripheral blood. The chain has TRBV4-1 and TRBJ2-7, with 11 bases fitting TRBD2. The receptor comes from a woman in her 50s with acute or convalescent COVID-19. CDR3 DNA sequence: TGCGCCAGCAGCCACGGACTAGCGGGTGAGCAGTACTTC. Amino acids: CASSHGLAGEQYF.